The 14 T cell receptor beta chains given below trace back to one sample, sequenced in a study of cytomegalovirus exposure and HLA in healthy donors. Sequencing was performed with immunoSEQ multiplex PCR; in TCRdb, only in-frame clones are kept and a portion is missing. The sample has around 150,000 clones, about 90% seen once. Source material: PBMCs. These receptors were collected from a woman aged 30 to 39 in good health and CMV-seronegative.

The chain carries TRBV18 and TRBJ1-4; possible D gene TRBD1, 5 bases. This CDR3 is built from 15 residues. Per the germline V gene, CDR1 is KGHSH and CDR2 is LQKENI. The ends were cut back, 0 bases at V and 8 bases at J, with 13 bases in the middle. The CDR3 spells CASSPPGEGPEKLFF. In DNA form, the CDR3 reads TGTGCCAGCTCACCACCGGGGGAGGGGCCGGAAAAACTGTTTTTT.

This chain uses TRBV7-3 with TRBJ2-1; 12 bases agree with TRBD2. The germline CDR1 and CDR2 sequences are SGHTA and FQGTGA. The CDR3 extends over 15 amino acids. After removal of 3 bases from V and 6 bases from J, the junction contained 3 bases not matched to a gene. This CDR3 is CASSFLAGGINEQFF. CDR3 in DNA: TGTGCCAGCAGCTTCCTAGCGGGGGGGATCAATGAGCAGTTCTTC.

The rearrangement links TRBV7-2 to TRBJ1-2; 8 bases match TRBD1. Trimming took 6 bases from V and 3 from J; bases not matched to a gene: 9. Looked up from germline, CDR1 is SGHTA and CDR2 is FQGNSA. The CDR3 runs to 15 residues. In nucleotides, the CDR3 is TGTGCCAGCAGAGTCAACAGGGGGAGCGACTATGGCTACACCTTC. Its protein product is CASRVNRGSDYGYTF. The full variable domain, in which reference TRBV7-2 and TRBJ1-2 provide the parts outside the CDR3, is GAGVSQSPSNKVTEKGKDVELRCDPISGHTALYWYRQSLGQGLEFLIYFQGNSAPDKSGLPSDRFSAERTGGSVSTLTIQRTQQEDSAVYLCASRVNRGSDYGYTFGSGTRLTVV.

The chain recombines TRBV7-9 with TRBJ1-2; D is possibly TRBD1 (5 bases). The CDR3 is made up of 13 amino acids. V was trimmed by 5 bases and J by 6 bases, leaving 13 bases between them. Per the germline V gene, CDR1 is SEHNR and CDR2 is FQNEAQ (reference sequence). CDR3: CASSQALGDGYTF. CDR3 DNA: TGTGCCAGCAGCCAAGCATTAGGGGATGGCTACACCTTC.

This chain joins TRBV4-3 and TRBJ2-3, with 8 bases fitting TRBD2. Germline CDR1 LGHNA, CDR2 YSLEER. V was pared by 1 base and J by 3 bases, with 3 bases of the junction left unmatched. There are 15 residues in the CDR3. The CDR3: CASSQGLALTDTQYF. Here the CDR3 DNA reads TGCGCCAGCAGCCAAGGACTAGCGTTGACAGATACGCAGTATTTT.

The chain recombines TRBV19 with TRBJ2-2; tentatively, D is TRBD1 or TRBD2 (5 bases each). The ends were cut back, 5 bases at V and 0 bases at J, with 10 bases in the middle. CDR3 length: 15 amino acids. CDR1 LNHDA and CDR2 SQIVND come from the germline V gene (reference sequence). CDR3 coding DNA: TGTGCCAGTAGTCTGGGACGGACGAACACCGGGGAGCTGTTTTTT. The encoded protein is CASSLGRTNTGELFF.

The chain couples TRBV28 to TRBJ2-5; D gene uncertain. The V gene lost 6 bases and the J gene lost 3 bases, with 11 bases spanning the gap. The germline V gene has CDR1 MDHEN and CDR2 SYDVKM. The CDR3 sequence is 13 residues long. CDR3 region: CASRSVREETQYF. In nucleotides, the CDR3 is TGTGCCAGCAGGTCCGTTCGGGAAGAGACCCAGTACTTC.

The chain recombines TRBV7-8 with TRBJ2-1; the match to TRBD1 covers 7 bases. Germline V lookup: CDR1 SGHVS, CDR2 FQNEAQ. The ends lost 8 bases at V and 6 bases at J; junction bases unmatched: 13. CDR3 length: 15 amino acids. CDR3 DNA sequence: TGTGCCAGCGGGGAGAATATGGGACAGACCAATGAGCAGTTCTTC. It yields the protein CASGENMGQTNEQFF.

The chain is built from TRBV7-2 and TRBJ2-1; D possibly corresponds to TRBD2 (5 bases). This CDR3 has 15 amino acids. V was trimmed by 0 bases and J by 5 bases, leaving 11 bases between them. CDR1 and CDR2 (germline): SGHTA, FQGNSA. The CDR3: CASSLATNYHNEQFF. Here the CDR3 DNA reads TGTGCCAGCAGCTTAGCGACTAACTATCACAATGAGCAGTTCTTC.

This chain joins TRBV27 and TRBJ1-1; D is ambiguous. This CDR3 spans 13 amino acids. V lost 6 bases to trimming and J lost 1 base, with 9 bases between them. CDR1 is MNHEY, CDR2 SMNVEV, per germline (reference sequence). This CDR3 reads CASRSTENTEAFF. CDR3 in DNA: TGTGCCAGCAGGTCTACAGAGAACACTGAAGCTTTCTTT.

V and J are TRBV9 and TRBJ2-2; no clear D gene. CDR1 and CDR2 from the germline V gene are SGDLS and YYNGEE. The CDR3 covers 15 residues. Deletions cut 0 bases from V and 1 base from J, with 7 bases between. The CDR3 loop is CASSVVPRNTGELFF. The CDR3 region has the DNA TGTGCCAGCAGCGTAGTGCCCAGGAACACCGGGGAGCTGTTTTTT.

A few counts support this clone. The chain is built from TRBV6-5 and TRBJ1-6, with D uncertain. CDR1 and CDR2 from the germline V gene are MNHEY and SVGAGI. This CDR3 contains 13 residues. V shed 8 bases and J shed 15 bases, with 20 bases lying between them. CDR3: CASGLPPDLVLHF. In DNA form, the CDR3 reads TGTGCCAGCGGGCTCCCCCCGGATCTTGTCCTCCACTTT.

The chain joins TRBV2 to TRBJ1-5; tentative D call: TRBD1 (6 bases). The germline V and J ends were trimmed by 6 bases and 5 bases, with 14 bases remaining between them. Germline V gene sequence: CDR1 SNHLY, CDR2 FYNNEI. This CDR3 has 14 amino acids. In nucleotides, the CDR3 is TGTGCCAGCAGAATGGGAGGGGGGCATCAGCCCCAGCATTTT. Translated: CASRMGGGHQPQHF.

CDR3 sequence reads: CASSSTTAVYEQYF. The DNA for the CDR3 is TGTGCCAGCAGCTCAACGACAGCCGTCTACGAGCAGTACTTC. This chain connects TRBV7-9 to TRBJ2-7; TRBD1 might be the D (5 bases). Germline CDR1 is SEHNR and CDR2 is FQNEAQ (reference sequence). V was cut by 4 bases and J by 3 bases, with 13 bases left in between. The CDR3 extends over 14 amino acids.